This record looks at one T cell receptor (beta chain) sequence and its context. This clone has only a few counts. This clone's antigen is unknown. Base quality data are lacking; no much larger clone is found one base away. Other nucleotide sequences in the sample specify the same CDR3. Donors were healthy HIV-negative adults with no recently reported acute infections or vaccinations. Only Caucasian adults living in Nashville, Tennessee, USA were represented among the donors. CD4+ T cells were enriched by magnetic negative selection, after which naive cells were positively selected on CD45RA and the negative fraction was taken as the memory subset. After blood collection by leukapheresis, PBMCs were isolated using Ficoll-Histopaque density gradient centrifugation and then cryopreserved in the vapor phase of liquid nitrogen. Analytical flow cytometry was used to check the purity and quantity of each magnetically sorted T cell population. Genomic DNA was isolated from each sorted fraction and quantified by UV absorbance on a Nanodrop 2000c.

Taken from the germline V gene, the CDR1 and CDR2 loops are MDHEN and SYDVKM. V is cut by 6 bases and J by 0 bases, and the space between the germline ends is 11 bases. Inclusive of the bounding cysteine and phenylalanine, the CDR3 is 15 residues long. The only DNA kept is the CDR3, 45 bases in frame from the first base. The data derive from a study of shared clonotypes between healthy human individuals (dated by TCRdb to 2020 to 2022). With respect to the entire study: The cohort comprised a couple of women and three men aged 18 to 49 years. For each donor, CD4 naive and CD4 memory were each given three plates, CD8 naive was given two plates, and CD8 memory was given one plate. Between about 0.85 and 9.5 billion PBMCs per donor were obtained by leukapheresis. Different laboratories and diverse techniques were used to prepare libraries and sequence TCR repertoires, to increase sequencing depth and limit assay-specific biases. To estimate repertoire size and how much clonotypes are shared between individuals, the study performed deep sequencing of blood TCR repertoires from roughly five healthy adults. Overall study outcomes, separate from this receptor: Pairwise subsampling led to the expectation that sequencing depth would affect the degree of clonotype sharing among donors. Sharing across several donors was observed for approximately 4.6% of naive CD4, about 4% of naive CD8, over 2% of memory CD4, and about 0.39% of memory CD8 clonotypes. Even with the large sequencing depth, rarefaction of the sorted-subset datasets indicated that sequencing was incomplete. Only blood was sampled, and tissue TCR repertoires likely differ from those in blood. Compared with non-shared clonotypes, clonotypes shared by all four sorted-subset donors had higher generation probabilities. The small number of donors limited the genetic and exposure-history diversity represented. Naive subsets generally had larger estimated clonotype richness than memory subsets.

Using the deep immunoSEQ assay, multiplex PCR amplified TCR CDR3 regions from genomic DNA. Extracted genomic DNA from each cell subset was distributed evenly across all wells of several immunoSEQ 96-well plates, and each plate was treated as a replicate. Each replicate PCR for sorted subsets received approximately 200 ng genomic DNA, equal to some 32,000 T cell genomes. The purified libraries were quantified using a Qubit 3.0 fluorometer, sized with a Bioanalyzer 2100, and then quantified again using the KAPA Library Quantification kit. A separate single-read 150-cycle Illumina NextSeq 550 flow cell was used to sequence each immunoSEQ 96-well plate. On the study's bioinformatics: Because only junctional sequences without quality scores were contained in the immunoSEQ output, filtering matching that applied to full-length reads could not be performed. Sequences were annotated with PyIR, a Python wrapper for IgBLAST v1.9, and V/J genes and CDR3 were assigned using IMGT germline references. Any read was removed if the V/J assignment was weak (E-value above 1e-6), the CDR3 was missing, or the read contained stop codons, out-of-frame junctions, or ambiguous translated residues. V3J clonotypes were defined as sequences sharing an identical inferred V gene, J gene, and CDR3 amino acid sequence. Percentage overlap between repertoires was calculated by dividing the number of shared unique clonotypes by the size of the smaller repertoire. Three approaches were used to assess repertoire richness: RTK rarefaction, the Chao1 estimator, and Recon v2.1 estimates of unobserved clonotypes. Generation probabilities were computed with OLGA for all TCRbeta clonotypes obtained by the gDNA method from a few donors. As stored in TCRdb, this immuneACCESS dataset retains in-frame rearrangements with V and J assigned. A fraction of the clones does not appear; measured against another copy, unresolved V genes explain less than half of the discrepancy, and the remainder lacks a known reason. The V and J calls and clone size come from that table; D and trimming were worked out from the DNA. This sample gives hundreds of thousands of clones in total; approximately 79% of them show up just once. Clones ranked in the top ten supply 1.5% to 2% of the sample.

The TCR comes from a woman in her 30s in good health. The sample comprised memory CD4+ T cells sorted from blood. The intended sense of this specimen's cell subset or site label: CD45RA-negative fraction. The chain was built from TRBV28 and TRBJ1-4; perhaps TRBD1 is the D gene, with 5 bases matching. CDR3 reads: CASRGGTATNEKLFF. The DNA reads TGTGCCAGCAGGGGAGGGACGGCAACTAATGAAAAACTGTTTTTT. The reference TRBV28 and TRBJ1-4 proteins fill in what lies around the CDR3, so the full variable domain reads DVKVTQSSRYLVKRTGEKVFLECVQDMDHENMFWYRQDPGLGLRLIYFSYDVKMKEKGDIPEGYSVSREKKERFSLILESASTNQTSMYLCASRGGTATNEKLFFGSGTQLSVL.